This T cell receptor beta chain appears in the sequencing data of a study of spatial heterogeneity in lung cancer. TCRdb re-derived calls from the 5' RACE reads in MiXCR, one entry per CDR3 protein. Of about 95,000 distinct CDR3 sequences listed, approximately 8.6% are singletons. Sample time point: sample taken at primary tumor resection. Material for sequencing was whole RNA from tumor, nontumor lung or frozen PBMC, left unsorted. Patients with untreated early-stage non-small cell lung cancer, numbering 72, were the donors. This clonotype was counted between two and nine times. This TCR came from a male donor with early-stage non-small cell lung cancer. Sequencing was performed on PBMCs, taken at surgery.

CDR3 nucleotides: TGCGCCAGCAGCCAAAAACCGGGGACCGAATGGGAGCTGTTTTTT. The encoded protein is CASSQKPGTEWELFF. This chain connects TRBV4-1 to TRBJ2-2; D assignment may be TRBD1 or TRBD2 (5 bases each). Trimming pared 2 bases from V and 9 bases from J, leaving 16 bases between. This CDR3 comprises 15 residues. Germline-derived CDR1 and CDR2 are MGHRA and YSYEKL.